The 9 T cell receptor beta chains below were found in one sample sequenced in a study of CD8 T cells in Susac syndrome (dated by TCRdb to the late 2010s). Receptors were amplified or captured by the immunoSEQ multiplex PCR assay. RNA was extracted with the RNeasy kit and 0.5 to 1 ug was reverse transcribed using random hexamers. TCRdb's own reprocessing of the public reads used fastp at Q25 and MiXCR and kept productive beta chains. Every entry covers one CDR3 protein and lists the most common genes and DNA from its rows. For this sample the table gives 150,000 to 200,000 distinct CDR3 sequences, of which about 93% were detected only once. The top ten clonotypes cover 0.14% of the sample. Specimen: CD4+ T cells from PBMCs. The receptors shown here come from a human donor in good health.

The chain has TRBV29-1 and TRBJ2-7; D is uncertain. CDR3 length: 12 amino acids. Germline CDR1 SQVTM, CDR2 ANQGSEA. Trimming pared 7 bases from V and 5 bases from J, leaving 15 bases between. The CDR3 here is CSGMDGRNEQYF. CDR3 nucleotides: TGCAGCGGGATGGACGGGCGGAACGAGCAGTACTTC.

This chain joins TRBV27 and TRBJ2-1; 14 nucleotides agree with TRBD2. CDR1 and CDR2 (germline): MNHEY, SMNVEV (reference sequence). The J segment lost 3 bases and the V segment lost 10 bases, leaving 11 bases of the junction unmatched. The CDR3 contains 17 residues. CDR3 nucleotide sequence: TGTGCCACCTGGACTAGCGGGGGGAGGGACTACTACAATGAGCAGTTCTTC. Translating gives CATWTSGGRDYYNEQFF.

This sequence joins TRBV20-1 and TRBJ2-5; D is uncertain. Germline values: CDR1 DFQATT, CDR2 SNEGSKA (reference sequence). Deletions cut 6 bases from V and 1 base from J, with 12 bases between. The CDR3 is 13 residues long. The CDR3 DNA follows: TGCAGTGCCCGGCGGCGGACCCAAGAGACCCAGTACTTC. This gives the protein CSARRRTQETQYF.

J is TRBJ2-5 and V is TRBV5-4; D is undetermined. Germline-derived CDR1 and CDR2 are SGHNT and YYREEE (reference sequence). CDR3 size: 13 residues. V shed 0 bases and J shed 1 base, with 4 bases lying between them. CDR3 coding DNA: TGTGCCAGCAGCTTGGCCAGCCAAGAGACCCAGTACTTC. Protein product: CASSLASQETQYF.

The V call is TRBV30, the J call TRBJ1-5, with 7 bases identical to TRBD1. Germline-derived CDR1 and CDR2 are GTSNPN and SVGIG (reference sequence). The CDR3 has 14 amino acids. With V trimmed by 3 bases and J by 5 bases, 7 bases remained unmatched. Here the CDR3 reads CAWRTTGPHQPQHF. The CDR3 DNA follows: TGTGCCTGGAGGACGACAGGGCCTCATCAGCCCCAGCATTTT.

The J gene is TRBJ1-2, the V gene TRBV9; no reliable D call. Germline loops: CDR1 SGDLS, CDR2 YYNGEE. The CDR3 is 14 amino acids. V lost 4 bases, J lost 2 bases, and 12 bases lay in between. The CDR3 DNA is TGTGCCAGCAGCCCCCGTCCGGAAAACTATGGCTACACCTTC. Its protein product is CASSPRPENYGYTF.

J is TRBJ2-1 and V is TRBV18; D is unresolved. The V gene lost 3 bases and the J gene lost 5 bases, with 8 bases spanning the gap. Germline V gene sequence: CDR1 KGHSH, CDR2 LQKENI. The CDR3 covers 13 residues. The CDR3 region has the DNA TGTGCCAGCTCACCCCGCCTGGACAATGAGCAGTTCTTC. Protein: CASSPRLDNEQFF.

V is TRBV27 and J is TRBJ1-2; no definite D call. Germline V gene data show CDR1 as MNHEY and CDR2 as SMNVEV (reference sequence). The CDR3 consists of 14 residues. Deletions cut 6 bases from V and 9 bases from J, with 20 bases between. The DNA of the CDR3 is TGTGCCAGCAGCTCCCTAGGACGGCCTGAAAGCTACACCTTC. Its translation: CASSSLGRPESYTF.

This chain connects TRBV5-1 to TRBJ1-2; D unclear. This CDR3 comprises 15 residues. Germline V gene lookup returns CDR1 SGHRS and CDR2 YFSETQ. V was cut by 0 bases and J by 8 bases, with 17 bases left in between. In DNA, the CDR3 is TGCGCCAGCAGCTTGGAACCCGACCTCGACCAGGGCTACACCTTC. Translation: CASSLEPDLDQGYTF.